These T cell receptor beta chains were read from a single sample in a study of breast tumors, draining lymph nodes, adjacent tissues. TCRdb recomputed calls from the multiplex PCR reads with MiXCR, one row per CDR3 protein. The table shows around 130,000 distinct CDR3 sequences, with 21% occurring only once. Material for sequencing was axillary lymph node tissue. All receptors derive from a female donor with breast cancer. Some clones in this sample may be carry-over from other donors' samples. CDR3s include the opening cysteine and the closing phenylalanine or tryptophan. D genes are given only for firm matches. For some rows the clone size is stated as once, few or many, or as a class when expanded; others skip it.

>TRBV5-1|TRBD2|TRBJ2-2|many
TGCGCCAGCAGCTTGGCTAGCGGGAACACCGGGGAGCTGTTTTTT
CASSLASGNTGELFF
>TRBV4-1|TRBD2|TRBJ2-1|-
TGCGCCAGAAGCCGCTCTCCTAGCGGGAGGGCCGGTGAGCAGTTCTTC
CARSRSPSGRAGEQFF
>TRBV9|-|TRBJ1-1|-
TGTGCCAGCAGCGGGACAGTCCTCACTGAAGCTTTCTTT
CASSGTVLTEAFF
>TRBV6-1|-|TRBJ1-6|many
TGTGCCAGCAGGCCCCCGGGAACCCAATCACCCCTCCACTTT
CASRPPGTQSPLHF
>TRBV18|-|TRBJ2-2|-
TGTGCCAGCTCATCCTCCGGGGCGACCACCGGGGAGCTGTTTTTT
CASSSSGATTGELFF
>TRBV11-2|TRBD1|TRBJ2-3|many
TGTGCCAGCAGCCGTCAGGGGGGCACAGATACGCAGTATTTT
CASSRQGGTDTQYF
>TRBV11-2|-|TRBJ2-5|many
TGTGCCAGCAGCTTAGACGGAAGAACTCAAGAGACCCAGTACTTC
CASSLDGRTQETQYF
>TRBV9|TRBD2|TRBJ2-7|-
TGTGCCAGCAGCCCGGGGACTAGCGGACCCTACGAGCAGTACTTC
CASSPGTSGPYEQYF
>TRBV6-5|TRBD2|TRBJ2-1|many
TGTGCCAGCACCCTGCGGGGGGGGATAAATGAGCAGTTCTTC
CASTLRGGINEQFF
>TRBV2|-|TRBJ2-1|many
TGTGCCAGCAGTGGAGGAGCCGAGTACAATGAGCAGTTCTTC
CASSGGAEYNEQFF
>TRBV7-9|-|TRBJ2-2|many
TGTGCCAGCAGCGCTCAGGGCACCGGGGAGCTGTTTTTT
CASSAQGTGELFF
>TRBV2|TRBD2|TRBJ2-3|many
TGTGCCAGCAGTCGGGGACTAGCGGACACAGATACGCAGTATTTT
CASSRGLADTDTQYF
>TRBV30|TRBD2|TRBJ2-3|many
TGTGCCTGGTTTCCGGGACTAGGAACAGATACGCAGTATTTT
CAWFPGLGTDTQYF
>TRBV5-8|-|TRBJ2-1|many
TGTGCCAGCAGTTCTCGGACTGGAAACAATGAGCAGTTCTTC
CASSSRTGNNEQFF
>TRBV2|-|TRBJ1-4|-
TGTGCCAGCAGTCCGTTGGGACGCAGGGAGACTAATGAAAAACTGGTTTTT
CASSPLGRRETNEKLVF
>TRBV20-1|-|TRBJ2-7|many
TGCAGTGCTAGAGCGCCCGGGACTCCGGCGGGGGAGCAGTACTTC
CSARAPGTPAGEQYF